The sequence of this TCR beta chain was determined in a study of blood T cells in healthy people across ages. It was with a sample-barcoded 5' primer and a J-beta primer mix that a second PCR of roughly 7 to 12 cycles was run. One entry per CDR3 protein results from TCRdb running MiXCR on the 5' RACE reads. The profile shows around 790,000 distinct CDR3 sequences, around 42% of them singletons. Germline V gene sequence: CDR1 MDHEN, CDR2 SYDVKM. The CDR3 extends over 17 amino acids. On this clonotype itself: At one of its ends the junction is not consistent with the germline gene, which may arise from a read error.

The chain is built from TRBV28 and TRBJ1-1; D is ambiguous. This clonotype was sampled from a man aged 60 to 75 in good health. Sequencing input: blood. The CDR3, as DNA: TGTGCCGGCAGTTCCTGGGTTTTAGATAGAAGGAACACTGAAGCTTTCTTT. Translation: CAGSSWVLDRRNTEAFF.